This T cell receptor beta chain was obtained from a study of early T cells in non-severe SARS-CoV-2 infection. General study points: Anti-spike CD8 responses were favored by VDJdb matching, which missed private and CD4 specificities.

Unique molecular identifiers were added to individual cDNA molecules. From the 5' RACE reads, TCRdb called clonotypes with MiXCR, one entry per CDR3 protein. Of tens of thousands of distinct CDR3 sequences in the sample, roughly 4% were seen once. In this sample, this clonotype turned up a few times. Its antigen is currently unknown. This receptor was identified in an adult who was a healthcare worker with PCR-confirmed SARS-CoV-2 infection or an uninfected control (not recorded which). Sequenced material: whole blood.

CDR3 loop: CASSRISDYSTDTQYF. The CDR3 DNA is TGCGCCAGCAGCCGGATCTCGGACTATAGCACAGATACGCAGTATTTT. V usage is TRBV5-1 and J usage is TRBJ2-3; tentative D call: TRBD2 (6 bases). Germline-derived CDR1 and CDR2 are SGHRS and YFSETQ. Trimming took 4 bases from V and 0 from J, leaving 15 bases between them. This CDR3 comprises 16 residues.